This T cell receptor beta chain was found in a study of cytomegalovirus exposure and HLA in healthy donors. Study results and caveats: Among immune exposure information, only CMV serostatus was available. Presence/absence analysis assumed near-uniform sequencing depth across donors.

With 6 bases removed from V and 0 bases from J, the gap between germline ends came to 15 bases. In germline, CDR1 is SGHRS, CDR2 YFSETQ. The CDR3 runs 16 residues. At collection, donors were nominally healthy, but unrecorded immune exposures were probable. Details on this clone: The target antigen is unknown.

The PCR had 60 Vbeta and 13 Jbeta primers. Under the authors' procedure: In a later analysis, the count reached about 75 million unique TCR beta chains, with about 12 million shared. Only in-frame clones appear in the TCRdb table, and some are missing; sequencing was by immunoSEQ multiplex PCR. D and trimming were read from the DNA, whereas the V and J calls and clone size are those reported in that table. The sample carries under 150,000 clones, around 77% recorded once. The receptor's source is a man younger than 40 in good health and CMV-seronegative. This rearrangement joins TRBV5-1 to TRBJ2-2; a possible D gene is TRBD1 (6 bases). Material for sequencing was PBMCs. For the CDR3, the DNA is TGCGCCAGCACCGACAGGTCCCCGACGAACACCGGGGAGCTGTTTTTT. As protein: CASTDRSPTNTGELFF.